One sample yielded the 26 T cell receptor beta chains listed below, sequenced in a study of T cell responses to AZD1222 COVID-19 vaccine. The protocol was immunoSEQ multiplex PCR, while the TCRdb copy is restricted to in-frame clones and leaves out a portion. The data hold some 150,000 clones, with about 95% observed a single time. This specimen was peripheral blood, taken on day 0 of AZD1222 vaccination. The receptors come from an adult in good health.

The chain employs TRBV5-1 and TRBJ1-2; D gene uncertain. The germline V gene encodes CDR1 SGHRS and CDR2 YFSETQ. With 0 bases removed from V and 1 base from J, the gap between germline ends came to 7 bases. CDR3 length equals 14 residues. CDR3 amino acids: CASSLDTRNYGYTF. CDR3 coding DNA: TGCGCCAGCAGCTTGGACACCCGTAACTATGGCTACACCTTC.

This chain connects TRBV4-2 to TRBJ1-5; D uncertain. The CDR3 has 14 residues. The V end lost 0 bases, the J end lost 3 bases, and 6 bases lay between the germline ends. CDR1 is LGHNA, CDR2 YNFKEQ, per germline. The CDR3 nucleotides are TGTGCCAGCAGCCAAGATGGGTCCAATCAGCCCCAGCATTTT. Encoded protein: CASSQDGSNQPQHF.

The chain links TRBV3-1 (or the pseudogene TRBV3-2) to TRBJ2-1; tentative D call: TRBD1 (6 bases). V was trimmed by 1 base and J by 5 bases, leaving 18 bases between them. The CDR3 covers 17 residues. Looked up from germline, CDR1 is LGHDT and CDR2 is YNNKEL (reference sequence). CDR3 coding DNA: TGTGCCAGCAGCCAAGCAAGTAACAGGGTAGGTAACAATGAGCAGTTCTTC. Translated: CASSQASNRVGNNEQFF.

This chain connects TRBV9 to TRBJ1-6; D is unclear. Deletions cut 0 bases from V and 7 bases from J, with 5 bases between. The CDR3 has 13 residues. Per the germline V gene, CDR1 is SGDLS and CDR2 is YYNGEE. CDR3 region: CASSVASNSPLHF. The DNA of the CDR3 is TGTGCCAGCAGCGTAGCGTCCAATTCACCCCTCCACTTT. Based on the CDR3 plus reference TRBV9 and TRBJ1-6, the full variable domain is DSGVTQTPKHLITATGQRVTLRCSPRSGDLSVYWYQQSLDQGLQFLIQYYNGEERAKGNILERFSAQQFPDLHSELNLSSLELGDSALYFCASSVASNSPLHFGNGTRLTVT.

The chain is built from TRBV5-8 and TRBJ1-6; tentatively, D is TRBD1 (6 bases). V lost 5 bases and J 9 bases, leaving 18 bases between the germline ends. Germline assignment: CDR1 SGHTS and CDR2 YDEGEE. This CDR3 contains 15 residues. The CDR3 nucleotides read TGTGCCAGCAGATTCAGGGGTGCCGCTCTTTCACCCCTCCACTTT. Translated: CASRFRGAALSPLHF.

The genes are TRBV6-2 or TRBV6-3 and TRBJ1-2; 7 bases align to TRBD1. Germline V CDR1 and CDR2: MNHEY, SVGEGT. The length of the CDR3 is 15 residues. Trimming at V came to 5 bases and at J to 4 bases, leaving 10 bases not matched to a gene. The DNA for the CDR3 is TGTGCCAGCAGTCCCCAAAGACAGGGCCTCTATGGCTACACCTTC. It encodes CASSPQRQGLYGYTF.

The CDR3 region has the DNA TGTGCCAGTAGTATAGTCGGGACCCCAGAAGGCACCATATATTTT. As protein: CASSIVGTPEGTIYF. The chain combines TRBV19 with TRBJ1-3, with TRBD1 as a possible D gene (5 bases). This CDR3 contains 15 residues. Trimming pared 1 base from V and 9 bases from J, leaving 16 bases between. The germline gives CDR1 LNHDA, CDR2 SQIVND (reference sequence).

V usage is TRBV6-5 and J usage is TRBJ2-6, with D possibly being TRBD2 (6 bases). The CDR3 contains 15 residues. Germline lookup yields CDR1 MNHEY and CDR2 SVGAGI. Trimming shortened V by 6 bases and J by 0 bases, and 9 bases separated the two germline ends. The CDR3 region is CASSPGGSGANVLTF. The CDR3 region has the DNA TGTGCCAGCAGCCCCGGGGGCTCTGGGGCCAACGTCCTGACTTTC.

V and J are TRBV6-5 and TRBJ2-5, with TRBD2 identical over 14 bases. The germline CDR1 and CDR2 sequences are MNHEY and SVGAGI. The CDR3 spans 14 residues. Losses at the gene ends were 8 bases for V and 5 bases for J; bases not matched to a gene: 4. Here the CDR3 reads CASGTSGGWETQYF. In nucleotides, the CDR3 is TGTGCCAGCGGGACTAGCGGGGGATGGGAGACCCAGTACTTC.

The chain is built from TRBV27 and TRBJ2-2, with no clear D. Per germline, CDR1 MNHEY and CDR2 SMNVEV (reference sequence). The V gene lost 2 bases and the J gene lost 8 bases, with 9 bases spanning the gap. The CDR3 is made up of 13 amino acids. CDR3: CASSLVPVGELFF. The CDR3 DNA follows: TGTGCCAGCAGTTTAGTCCCTGTGGGGGAGCTGTTTTTT.

V gene TRBV5-6 combines with J gene TRBJ2-3; 10 bases line up with TRBD2. Looked up from germline, CDR1 is SGHDT and CDR2 is YYEEEE. This CDR3 region has 16 residues. Germline trimming cut 4 bases from V and 6 bases from J; bases unmatched to any gene: 11. Here the CDR3 reads CASSEAGGPGVDTQYF. The CDR3 DNA is TGTGCCAGCAGCGAAGCGGGGGGGCCTGGAGTCGATACGCAGTATTTT.

The chain couples TRBV11-2 to TRBJ1-1; the D is unclear. CDR3 size: 13 residues. Trimming left V 4 bases short and J 6 bases short, with 12 bases between. Per germline, CDR1 SGHAT and CDR2 FQNNGV. The DNA for the CDR3 is TGTGCCAGCAGCTCGATTGTCTCCCCTGAAGCTTTCTTT. Translation gives CASSSIVSPEAFF.

The genes are TRBV7-8 and TRBJ2-3; D gene ambiguous. Germline lookup yields CDR1 SGHVS and CDR2 FQNEAQ. This CDR3 region has 15 residues. Trimming took 2 bases from V and 0 from J, leaving 9 bases between them. CDR3 coding DNA: TGTGCCAGCAGCTTAATGATCGGTAGCACAGATACGCAGTATTTT. It encodes CASSLMIGSTDTQYF.

The genes are TRBV5-1 and TRBJ1-2; D possibly corresponds to TRBD1 (5 bases). The CDR3 contains 17 residues. Trimming stripped 4 bases from V and 8 bases from J, with 27 bases between. Germline CDR1 reads SGHRS; CDR2 reads YFSETQ. The CDR3 nucleotides read TGCGCCAGCAGCGTGGCCTTTCTTAGCGTCCGGGGCGGAGGCTACACCTTC. Its protein is CASSVAFLSVRGGGYTF.

This clone was recorded only once. The V call is TRBV6-5, the J call TRBJ2-2; D not certain. Trimming took 0 bases from V and 0 from J, leaving 8 bases between them. Germline values: CDR1 MNHEY, CDR2 SVGAGI. The CDR3 extends over 16 amino acids. The CDR3 DNA reads TGTGCCAGCAGTTACTCGAACCGGCCGAACACCGGGGAGCTGTTTTTT. It is translated as CASSYSNRPNTGELFF.

The chain carries TRBV29-1 and TRBJ2-3; 8 bases fit TRBD1. The CDR3 is 14 amino acids. CDR1 is SQVTM and CDR2 is ANQGSEA in the germline V gene. V was pared by 6 bases and J by 1 base, with 6 bases of the junction left unmatched. The CDR3 nucleotides are TGCAGCGTCGGGTCAGGGGGCGGCACAGATACGCAGTATTTT. Translating it yields CSVGSGGGTDTQYF.

The J gene is TRBJ1-4, the V gene TRBV24-1; D is undetermined. V gave up 4 bases and J gave up 8 bases, with 10 bases separating them. From germline, CDR1 is KGHDR and CDR2 SFDVKD. This CDR3 is 13 amino acids long. The CDR3 is CATSDRRGEKLFF. The CDR3 DNA reads as TGTGCCACCAGTGACCGGCGGGGAGAAAAACTGTTTTTT.

The rearrangement links TRBV7-2 to TRBJ2-5; 14 nucleotides match TRBD2. J gave up 1 base and V 6 bases, and 7 bases lay outside the gene matches. The CDR3 consists of 17 residues. CDR1 is SGHTA, CDR2 FQGNSA, per germline. DNA of the CDR3: TGTGCCAGCAGTGGACTAGCGGGGGGACCGCTCCAAGAGACCCAGTACTTC. It yields the protein CASSGLAGGPLQETQYF.

The chain uses TRBV5-8 and TRBJ2-1; D is unclear. The V gene's germline CDR1 is SGHTS and CDR2 YDEGEE. Trimming cost V 2 bases and J 3 bases, with 3 bases left between them. This CDR3 is built from 12 residues. CDR3 in amino acids: CASSLDYNEQFF. In nucleotides, the CDR3 is TGTGCCAGCAGCTTAGACTACAATGAGCAGTTCTTC.

V usage is TRBV6-6 and J usage is TRBJ1-5; D possibly corresponds to TRBD1 (6 bases). V shed 9 bases and J shed 1 base, with 13 bases lying between them. The CDR3 spans 14 residues. CDR1 and CDR2 (germline): MNHNY, SVGAGI (reference sequence). The CDR3 here is CASTRDMSNQPQHF. The CDR3 DNA sequence: TGTGCCAGTACCCGGGACATGAGCAATCAGCCCCAGCATTTT.

This chain uses TRBV27 with TRBJ1-4, with D perhaps TRBD1 (5 bases). The germline gives CDR1 MNHEY, CDR2 SMNVEV (reference sequence). With 6 bases removed from V and 0 bases from J, the gap between germline ends came to 8 bases. There are 14 residues in the CDR3. In DNA form, the CDR3 reads TGTGCCAGCAGAGGGGTTGCAACTAATGAAAAACTGTTTTTT. This gives the protein CASRGVATNEKLFF.

The J gene is TRBJ2-7, the V gene TRBV3-1 (or the pseudogene TRBV3-2); 7 bases agree with TRBD2. The CDR3 has 14 amino acids. V gave up 4 bases and J gave up 6 bases; unmatched junction bases: 9. Germline V gene sequence: CDR1 LGHDT, CDR2 YNNKEL (reference sequence). Here the CDR3 DNA reads TGTGCCAGCAGCCCCTCGGCGGGGGAAGGCGAGCAGTACGTC. As protein: CASSPSAGEGEQYV.

This rearrangement joins TRBV6-5 to TRBJ1-1, with TRBD1 matching over 7 bases. After removal of 7 bases from V and 2 bases from J, the junction contained 7 bases not matched to a gene. The CDR3 runs to 14 residues. CDR1 MNHEY and CDR2 SVGAGI come from the germline V gene. The chain's CDR3 is CASIWTGTNTEAFF. The CDR3 coding sequence is TGTGCCAGCATTTGGACAGGCACAAACACTGAAGCTTTCTTT.

The CDR3 DNA reads TGCGCCAGCAGCTTCGGGTCGGCTAGTTGGGATGAGCAGTTCTTC. Translating gives CASSFGSASWDEQFF. The J gene is TRBJ2-1, the V gene TRBV5-1, with D unresolved. The CDR3 covers 15 residues. V dropped 2 bases and J dropped 8 bases, with 17 bases sitting between them. Germline values: CDR1 SGHRS, CDR2 YFSETQ.

V is TRBV13 and J is TRBJ2-2, with D unclear. Germline values: CDR1 PRHDT, CDR2 FYEKMQ (reference sequence). V lost 6 bases and J lost 6, with 11 bases in between. The CDR3 has 13 residues. The CDR3 bases are TGTGCCAGCAGTGAAAGTTTCTCCGGGGAGCTGTTTTTT. It encodes CASSESFSGELFF. The full variable domain, its missing parts supplied by reference TRBV13 and TRBJ2-2, is AAGVIQSPRHLIKEKRETATLKCYPIPRHDTVYWYQQGPGQDPQFLISFYEKMQSDKGSIPDRFSAQQFSDYHSELNMSSLELGDSALYFCASSESFSGELFFGEGSRLTVL.

The rearrangement links TRBV30 to TRBJ1-2; TRBD1 might be the D (5 bases). V dropped 1 base and J dropped 8 bases, with 11 bases sitting between them. The CDR3 runs to 12 residues. From germline, CDR1 is GTSNPN and CDR2 SVGIG (reference sequence). The CDR3 spells CAWSAAGGGYTF. CDR3 coding DNA: TGTGCCTGGAGTGCCGCGGGGGGAGGCTACACCTTC.